This TCR beta chain comes out of a study of shared clonotypes between healthy human individuals. Notes on the study in general: Represented genetic and exposure-history diversity was restricted by having few donors. It was only blood that was sampled, and tissue repertoires likely differ.

Several immunoSEQ plates received, in even portions, the genomic DNA of each subset. Profiling relied on immunoSEQ multiplex PCR, and the TCRdb table lists in-frame clones only, not all of them. This sample has about 2.4 million clones; roughly 93% occur once, and the top ten carry approximately 0.35%. The CDR3 runs to 15 residues. Germline CDR1 reads MNHEY; CDR2 reads SMNVEV (reference sequence). V lost 5 bases, J lost 0 bases, and 5 bases stayed unmatched. A remark on this clone: Its antigen is unknown. This CDR3 is also generated by other DNA sequences in the sample.

The chain uses TRBV27 and TRBJ1-1; 8 bases are a match to TRBD1. Source material: naive CD4+ T cells from PBMCs. The subset denotes: CD45RA+ positively selected. The receptor comes from a young man in good health. Some clones in this sample may be carry-over from other donors' samples. In DNA, the CDR3 is TGTGCCAGCAGTCCCAGGGGGCGCTTGAACACTGAAGCTTTCTTT. It yields the protein CASSPRGRLNTEAFF.